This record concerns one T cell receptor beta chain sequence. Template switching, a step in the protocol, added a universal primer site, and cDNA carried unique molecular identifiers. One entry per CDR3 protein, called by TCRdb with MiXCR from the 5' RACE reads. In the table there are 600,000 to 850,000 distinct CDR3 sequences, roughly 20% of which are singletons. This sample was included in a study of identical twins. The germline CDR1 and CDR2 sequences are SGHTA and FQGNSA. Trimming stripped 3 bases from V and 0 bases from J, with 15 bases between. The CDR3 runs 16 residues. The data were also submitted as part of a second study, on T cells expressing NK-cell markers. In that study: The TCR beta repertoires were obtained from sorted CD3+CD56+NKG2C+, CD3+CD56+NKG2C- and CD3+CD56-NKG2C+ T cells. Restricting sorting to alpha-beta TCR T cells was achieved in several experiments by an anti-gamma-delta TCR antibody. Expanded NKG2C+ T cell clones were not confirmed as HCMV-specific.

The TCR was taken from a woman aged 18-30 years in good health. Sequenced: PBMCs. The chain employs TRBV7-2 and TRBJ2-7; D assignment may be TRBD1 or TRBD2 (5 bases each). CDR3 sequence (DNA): TGTGCCAGCAGCTTCGCCTGGGGGTCGAGCTCCTACGAGCAGTACTTC. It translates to CASSFAWGSSSYEQYF.